This entry lists 3 T cell receptor beta chains sequenced from one sample in a study of beta chain features in type 1 diabetes. Study-level findings and limits: All four CD4+ subsets from Type 1 diabetes patients carried moderately but significantly shorter TCRB CDR3s.

cDNA synthesis used the whole RNA isolate, giving expressed TCRB sequences. Profiling relied on immunoSEQ multiplex PCR, and the TCRdb table lists in-frame clones only, not all of them. The table lists approximately 600,000 clones, 9.5% to 15% of them singletons, with more than 0.1% in the top ten. These receptors have no identified antigens. Sequences were obtained from naive CD4+ T cells from blood. The receptor source for this set is a man aged 30-40 years with type 1 diabetes.

This rearrangement joins TRBV6-5 to TRBJ1-2; no clear D gene. The ends were cut back, 5 bases at V and 4 bases at J, with 14 bases in the middle. The CDR3 has 14 amino acids. The germline CDR1 and CDR2 sequences are MNHEY and SVGAGI. CDR3 nucleotides: TGTGCCAGCAGTGAAGAAGGAAGGACCTATGGCTACACCTTC. Its protein product is CASSEEGRTYGYTF.

This chain uses TRBV28 with TRBJ1-2; TRBD1 aligns across 9 bases. The germline gives CDR1 MDHEN, CDR2 SYDVKM. This CDR3 contains 14 residues. V lost 5 bases and J lost 4; bases outside the gene matches: 5. CDR3 protein: CASSDRDRAYGYTF. CDR3 nucleotides: TGTGCCAGCAGTGACCGGGACAGGGCCTATGGCTACACCTTC.

This chain links TRBV10-3 with TRBJ2-4, with D perhaps TRBD1 or TRBD2 (5 bases each). The V gene lost 5 bases and the J gene lost 1 base, with 12 bases spanning the gap. The CDR3 loop spans 15 amino acids. Germline V gene lookup returns CDR1 ENHRY and CDR2 SYGVKD. The CDR3 region is CAISRGEQAKNIQYF. The DNA of the CDR3 is TGTGCCATCAGTAGAGGGGAACAGGCCAAAAACATTCAGTACTTC.